This T cell receptor beta chain comes out of a study of T-cell reconstitution after alpha-beta-depleted transplantation in children. General study results and limits: Where alpha-beta T cells came from about two months after transplant was reportedly several hundred expanded graft clones. Diversity and T-cell counts at one year after transplant derived mostly from new T cells. At day 60, the high TCRbeta diversity found in some patients originated from recipient T cells and thymic progenitors that had survived.

The CDR3 runs 15 residues. V lost 4 bases and J 1 base, leaving 14 bases between the germline ends. Germline V gene lookup returns CDR1 DFQATT and CDR2 SNEGSKA (reference sequence). TCRbeta library preparation incorporated unique molecular identifiers. TCRdb reprocessed the PCR reads via MiXCR and lists one record per CDR3 protein. This sample carries about 1,000,000 distinct CDR3 sequences, roughly 29% of them seen once, and the ten largest clones take under 30%. This clonotype has ten or more counts. The antigen is undetermined. The sequencing used PBMCs, mostly from graft donor cells, collected 360 days after TCRalphabeta/CD19-depleted stem cell transplant. This sequence was found in a boy in the first two years of life who had a stem cell transplant for SCID, so the T cells may come from the graft donor. The J gene is TRBJ2-4, the V gene TRBV20-1, with no clear D. The CDR3 region is CSAINAGFAKNIQYF. CDR3 nucleotide sequence: TGCAGTGCTATAAACGCAGGTTTTGCCAAAAACATTCAGTACTTC.